This T cell receptor (beta chain) was sequenced during a study of CD8+CD57+ T cells in acquired aplastic anemia. J was trimmed by 4 bases and V by 5 bases; bases with no gene match: 2. The CDR3 consists of 12 residues. From germline, CDR1 is SQVTM and CDR2 ANQGSEA. TCR beta VDJ and CDR3 profiles were obtained from a genomic DNA template. Each CDR3 protein gets one entry after TCRdb re-called the reads with MiXCR. There are 55,000 to 80,000 distinct CDR3 sequences in the sample; approximately 50% occur only once, and about 8.5% lies in the top ten. This clonotype was detected a few times. The receptor was isolated from a human donor in good health, serving as a control. The gene calls are TRBV29-1 and TRBJ1-2; 9 nucleotides match TRBD1. Input material: sorted CD4+, CD8+, or CD8+CD57+ T cells (not recorded which) from PBMCs. As DNA, the CDR3 is TGCAGCGTTCCGGGACAGGGCTATGGCTACACCTTC. Translation gives CSVPGQGYGYTF.